The 19 T cell receptor beta chains below come from one sample, sequenced in a study of cytomegalovirus exposure and HLA in healthy donors. It was with 60 Vbeta and 13 Jbeta primers that the PCR ran. Generated by immunoSEQ multiplex PCR, the TCRdb table keeps only in-frame clones and is missing some. The sample includes over 150,000 clones, 74% of them seen just once. The sequencing sample was made of PBMCs. Every receptor here comes from a man younger than 40 in good health and CMV-seronegative.

This chain joins TRBV28 and TRBJ1-5, with a possible D match to TRBD1 (6 bases). V gave up 5 bases and J gave up 4 bases, with 12 bases separating them. The CDR3 consists of 14 residues. Germline CDR1 reads MDHEN; CDR2 reads SYDVKM. CDR3 nucleotides: TGTGCCAGCAGTACGGGGGGCGAAAATCAGCCCCAGCATTTT. Translated: CASSTGGENQPQHF.

The V gene is TRBV29-1, the J gene TRBJ2-7; D is unclear. V dropped 2 bases and J dropped 2 bases, with 4 bases sitting between them. Germline V CDR1 and CDR2: SQVTM, ANQGSEA. This CDR3 is 11 amino acids long. CDR3 amino acids: CSVERAYEQYF. CDR3 nucleotide sequence: TGCAGCGTTGAACGAGCCTACGAGCAGTACTTC.

The chain links TRBV5-4 to TRBJ1-1, with D unclear. Trimming pared 0 bases from V and 0 bases from J, leaving 9 bases between. Germline assignment: CDR1 SGHNT and CDR2 YYREEE (reference sequence). This CDR3 spans 15 amino acids. CDR3 sequence reads: CASSLAGVLNTEAFF. The CDR3 DNA reads as TGTGCCAGCAGCTTGGCCGGTGTCCTGAACACTGAAGCTTTCTTT.

The genes are TRBV4-2 and TRBJ1-6; 7 bases line up with TRBD1. The length of the CDR3 is 17 residues. Germline CDR1 and CDR2: LGHNA and YNFKEQ. V lost 4 bases to trimming and J lost 5 bases; unmatched junction nucleotides: 11. CDR3 DNA: TGTGCCAGCAGCCGAGCCCTCGGACAGGTCGATAATTCACCCCTCCACTTT. This gives the protein CASSRALGQVDNSPLHF.

This sequence joins TRBV7-2 and TRBJ2-7, with D tentatively TRBD2 (5 bases). The CDR3 runs to 14 residues. The V gene lost 5 bases and the J gene lost 3 bases, with 14 bases spanning the gap. The germline gives CDR1 SGHTA, CDR2 FQGNSA. The CDR3 DNA is TGTGCCAGCAGCCTGGCGCCGGGGTTCTACGAGCAGTACTTC. Translating it yields CASSLAPGFYEQYF. The whole variable domain, filled in from reference TRBV7-2 and TRBJ2-7, reads GAGVSQSPSNKVTEKGKDVELRCDPISGHTALYWYRQSLGQGLEFLIYFQGNSAPDKSGLPSDRFSAERTGGSVSTLTIQRTQQEDSAVYLCASSLAPGFYEQYFGPGTRLTVT.

CDR3 sequence (DNA): TGCGCCAGCAGCTTGAACGGACAGGAAAACTATGGCTACACCTTC. Residues: CASSLNGQENYGYTF. The V gene is TRBV5-1, the J gene TRBJ1-2; 7 nucleotides align to TRBD1. The J segment lost 2 bases and the V segment lost 1 base, leaving 5 bases of the junction unmatched. CDR3 length: 15 amino acids. Germline V lookup: CDR1 SGHRS, CDR2 YFSETQ. Full variable domain (missing parts from reference TRBV5-1 and TRBJ1-2): KAGVTQTPRYLIKTRGQQVTLSCSPISGHRSVSWYQQTPGQGLQFLFEYFSETQRNKGNFPGRFSGRQFSNSRSEMNVSTLELGDSALYLCASSLNGQENYGYTFGSGTRLTVV.

This chain uses TRBV19 with TRBJ2-3; TRBD1 might be the D (5 bases). The CDR3 covers 14 residues. Germline V gene sequence: CDR1 LNHDA, CDR2 SQIVND (reference sequence). The V gene lost 9 bases and the J gene lost 3 bases, with 16 bases spanning the gap. CDR3 nucleotides: TGTGCCAGCAGGGAATCTACGTTGACAGATACGCAGTATTTT. Translating it yields CASRESTLTDTQYF.

Only one count was recorded for this clone. The genes are TRBV5-1 and TRBJ2-6; perhaps TRBD2 as D (6 bases). The V gene lost 4 bases and the J gene lost 2 bases, with 10 bases spanning the gap. The CDR3 spans 15 residues. CDR1 is SGHRS and CDR2 is YFSETQ in the germline V gene. CDR3 sequence reads: CASSVGRTGANVLTF. The CDR3, as DNA: TGCGCCAGCAGCGTAGGGAGGACTGGGGCCAACGTCCTGACTTTC.

This clone has a handful of counts. The V call is TRBV6-5, the J call TRBJ2-5; 8 bases are shared with TRBD2. The DNA end is a closer match to TRBJ2-7, so the J assignment may be wrong. CDR3 length: 15 residues. Germline V gene lookup returns CDR1 MNHEY and CDR2 SVGAGI. The CDR3 region is CASRTGGGLTYEQYF. The CDR3, as DNA: TGTGCCAGCAGAACCGGGGGGGGGCTGACCTACGAGCAGTACTTC.

The chain combines TRBV18 with TRBJ2-1; 9 nucleotides align to TRBD2. Germline CDR1 reads KGHSH; CDR2 reads LQKENI. V was pared by 3 bases and J by 9 bases, with 12 bases of the junction left unmatched. The length of the CDR3 is 16 residues. The CDR3 coding sequence is TGTGCCAGCTCACCTCCCTCCGGCGGGGGGGCTCGTGAGCAGTTCTTC. Translating gives CASSPPSGGGAREQFF.

The gene calls are TRBV2 and TRBJ2-3; 7 nucleotides align to TRBD2. J was trimmed by 0 bases and V by 6 bases; bases with no gene match: 6. This CDR3 region has 15 residues. Germline V CDR1 and CDR2: SNHLY, FYNNEI. The CDR3 region has the DNA TGTGCCAGCAGGAGGGACTACGAAAGCACAGATACGCAGTATTTT. It is translated as CASRRDYESTDTQYF.

Many counts were recorded for this clone. The chain links TRBV7-2 to TRBJ2-5; 10 nucleotides line up with TRBD1. This CDR3 has 17 residues. Trimming cost V 5 bases and J 5 bases; bases outside gene matches: 14. In germline, CDR1 is SGHTA, CDR2 FQGNSA. In DNA form, the CDR3 reads TGTGCCAGCAGCCCCCTAGGCAGGGGACAGGGGCTGGAGACCCAGTACTTC. The encoded protein is CASSPLGRGQGLETQYF.

The rearrangement links TRBV27 to TRBJ1-6; D is unclear. V was shortened by 3 bases and J by 6 bases, with 6 bases between the two germline ends. The CDR3 is 13 amino acids. Germline V gene sequence: CDR1 MNHEY, CDR2 SMNVEV (reference sequence). Here the CDR3 reads CASSFPGNSPLHF. The CDR3, as DNA: TGTGCCAGCAGTTTTCCGGGTAATTCACCCCTCCACTTT.

This clone was counted a single time. Here the CDR3 DNA reads TGTGCCAGCAGTGATTGGACAGGGTGGGATGAAAAACTGTTTTTT. As protein: CASSDWTGWDEKLFF. V usage is TRBV2 and J usage is TRBJ1-4; 8 bases are a match to TRBD1. CDR1 is SNHLY, CDR2 FYNNEI, per germline. V gave up 3 bases and J gave up 6 bases; unmatched junction bases: 6. This CDR3 region has 15 residues.

This clone was seen only a few times. The gene calls are TRBV2 and TRBJ2-7; 10 bases are shared with TRBD2. The CDR3 is made up of 16 amino acids. V shed 0 bases, J shed 5 bases, and the junction held 7 bases outside the gene matches. Germline CDR1 is SNHLY and CDR2 is FYNNEI. DNA for the CDR3: TGTGCCAGCAGTGAAGCGCTTCGGACTAGCGGACACGAGCAGTACTTC. This encodes CASSEALRTSGHEQYF.

The V gene is TRBV5-4, the J gene TRBJ2-4, with D uncertain. Trimming pared 4 bases from V and 0 bases from J, leaving 14 bases between. This CDR3 region has 16 residues. Germline V gene data show CDR1 as SGHNT and CDR2 as YYREEE (reference sequence). CDR3 protein: CASSPDGDLAKNIQYF. DNA of the CDR3: TGTGCCAGCAGCCCAGACGGAGATCTAGCCAAAAACATTCAGTACTTC.

The chain carries TRBV16 and TRBJ1-6; 11 bases are a match to TRBD1. This CDR3 is 15 amino acids long. The V segment lost 4 bases and the J segment 9 bases; nucleotides outside the gene matches: 5. CDR1 and CDR2 from the germline V gene are KGHSY and FQNENV. CDR3 loop: CASSLTGTGGSPLHF. CDR3 DNA: TGTGCCAGCAGCCTAACCGGGACAGGGGGTTCACCCCTCCACTTT.

The V gene is TRBV7-8, the J gene TRBJ1-2; 11 bases align to TRBD1. This CDR3 contains 16 residues. V dropped 5 bases and J dropped 7; count of bases not matched to a gene: 12. Germline loops: CDR1 SGHVS, CDR2 FQNEAQ. CDR3 amino acids: CASSPESPGTGGGYTF. The DNA for the CDR3 is TGTGCCAGCAGCCCCGAATCCCCCGGGACAGGGGGTGGCTACACCTTC. Drawing the rest from reference TRBV7-8 and TRBJ1-2, the complete variable domain is GAGVSQSPRYKVAKRGQDVALRCDPISGHVSLFWYQQALGQGPEFLTYFQNEAQLDKSGLPSDRFFAERPEGSVSTLKIQRTQQEDSAVYLCASSPESPGTGGGYTFGSGTRLTVV.

The chain joins TRBV5-1 to TRBJ2-7, with TRBD1 matching 7 bases. This CDR3 has 14 amino acids. Germline CDR1 is SGHRS and CDR2 is YFSETQ. Trimming took 3 bases from V and 3 from J; bases not matched to a gene: 6. Written as DNA, the CDR3 is TGCGCCAGCAGCTCGACAGGGCCCGACTACGAGCAGTACTTC. Translation: CASSSTGPDYEQYF.